This TCR beta chain was captured in a study of blood T cell repertoires in COVID-19. Study overall: Researchers got acute and convalescent COVID-19 samples from the United States, Italy and Spain. T cells, B-cell-depleted T cells, or PBMCs supplied cDNA or gDNA.

Assay used: immunoSEQ multiplex PCR; TCRdb lists only in-frame clones, some missing. The sample has 150,000 to 200,000 clones, roughly four fifths seen once; the top ten hold roughly 6.6%. Germline assignment: CDR1 MNHNY and CDR2 SVGAGI (reference sequence). The CDR3 covers 14 residues. V lost 2 bases, J lost 1 base, and 0 bases stayed unmatched. The chain links TRBV6-6 to TRBJ2-3; 7 nucleotides line up with TRBD2. This sequence originates from a woman in her 40s with acute or convalescent COVID-19. The sequenced sample consisted of peripheral blood. The DNA of the CDR3 is TGTGCCAGCAGTTACCTAGCGGGCACAGATACGCAGTATTTT. Translated, it gives CASSYLAGTDTQYF.